This T cell receptor (beta chain) was obtained from a study of patients and donors after allogeneic stem cell transplantation. This CDR3 contains 14 residues. The V end lost 5 bases, the J end lost 6 bases, and 13 bases lay between the germline ends. Germline V gives CDR1 MDHEN, CDR2 SYDVKM. A single record per CDR3 protein comes from TCRdb applying MiXCR to the RT-PCR reads. The data contain approximately 200,000 distinct CDR3 sequences, about 40% of them singletons. V gene TRBV28 combines with J gene TRBJ2-2; D unclear. The clonotype comes from a human donor who was either an allogeneic HSCT recipient or a stem cell or donor lymphocyte infusion donor (not recorded which). It is not recorded whose cells these are; they may come from a transplant donor. The sequenced sample consisted of blood, either unsorted or a sorted T cell fraction (not recorded which). The CDR3 DNA sequence: TGTGCCAGCAGTCATCAAAGGTCTTCCGGGGAGCTGTTTTTT. As protein: CASSHQRSSGELFF.